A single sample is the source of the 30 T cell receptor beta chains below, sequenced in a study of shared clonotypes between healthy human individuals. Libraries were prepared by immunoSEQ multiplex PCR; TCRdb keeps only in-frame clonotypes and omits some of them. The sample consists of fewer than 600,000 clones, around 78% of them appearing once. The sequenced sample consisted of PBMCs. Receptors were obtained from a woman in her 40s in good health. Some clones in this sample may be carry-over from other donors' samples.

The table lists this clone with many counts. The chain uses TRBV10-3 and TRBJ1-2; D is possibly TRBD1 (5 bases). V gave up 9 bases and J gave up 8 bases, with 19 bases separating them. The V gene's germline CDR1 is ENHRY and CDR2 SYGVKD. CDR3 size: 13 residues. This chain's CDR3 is CAIKTENIGGYTF. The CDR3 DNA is TGTGCCATTAAGACAGAGAACATAGGCGGCTACACCTTC.

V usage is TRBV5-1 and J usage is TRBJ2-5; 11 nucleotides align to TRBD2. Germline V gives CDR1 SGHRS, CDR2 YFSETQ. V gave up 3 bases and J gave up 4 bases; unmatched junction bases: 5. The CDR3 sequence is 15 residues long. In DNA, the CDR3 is TGCGCCAGCAGCTGGGATAGCGGGAGGGCAGAGACCCAGTACTTC. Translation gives CASSWDSGRAETQYF. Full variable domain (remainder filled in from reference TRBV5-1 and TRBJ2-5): KAGVTQTPRYLIKTRGQQVTLSCSPISGHRSVSWYQQTPGQGLQFLFEYFSETQRNKGNFPGRFSGRQFSNSRSEMNVSTLELGDSALYLCASSWDSGRAETQYFGPGTRLLVL.

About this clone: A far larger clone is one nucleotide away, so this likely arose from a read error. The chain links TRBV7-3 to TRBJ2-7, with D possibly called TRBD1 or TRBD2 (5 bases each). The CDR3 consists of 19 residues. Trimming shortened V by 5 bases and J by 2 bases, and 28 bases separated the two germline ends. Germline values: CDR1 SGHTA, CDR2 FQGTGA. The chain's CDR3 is CASSTAAGLLRADAYEQYF. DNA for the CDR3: TGTGCCAGCAGCACCGCGGCAGGGCTCCTCCGAGCGGATGCCTACGAGCAGTACTTC.

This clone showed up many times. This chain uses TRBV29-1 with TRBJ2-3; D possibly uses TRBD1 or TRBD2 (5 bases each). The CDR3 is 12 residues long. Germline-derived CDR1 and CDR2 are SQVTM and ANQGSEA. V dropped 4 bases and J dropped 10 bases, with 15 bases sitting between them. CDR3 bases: TGCAGCGTTGCCCGTGGGACCCCTCCGCAGTATTTT. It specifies CSVARGTPPQYF.

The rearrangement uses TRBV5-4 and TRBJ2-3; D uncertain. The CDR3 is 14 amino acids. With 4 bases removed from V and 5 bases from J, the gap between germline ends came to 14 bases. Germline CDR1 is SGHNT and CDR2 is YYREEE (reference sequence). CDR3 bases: TGTGCCAGCAGCCCGCTCGGAGAAGGAGATACGCAGTATTTT. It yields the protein CASSPLGEGDTQYF.

DNA for the CDR3: TGTGCCAGCAGTAACGACGGTTACAATGAGCAGTTCTTC. As protein: CASSNDGYNEQFF. The V gene is TRBV27, the J gene TRBJ2-1; no firm D call. V was shortened by 5 bases and J by 4 bases, with 9 bases between the two germline ends. This CDR3 spans 13 amino acids. Looked up from germline, CDR1 is MNHEY and CDR2 is SMNVEV (reference sequence).

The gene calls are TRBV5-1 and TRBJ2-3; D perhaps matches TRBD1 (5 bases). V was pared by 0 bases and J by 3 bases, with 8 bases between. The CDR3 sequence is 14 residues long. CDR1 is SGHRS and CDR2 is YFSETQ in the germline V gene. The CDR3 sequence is CASSLGQRTDTQYF. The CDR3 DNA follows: TGCGCCAGCAGCTTGGGACAGCGAACAGATACGCAGTATTTT.

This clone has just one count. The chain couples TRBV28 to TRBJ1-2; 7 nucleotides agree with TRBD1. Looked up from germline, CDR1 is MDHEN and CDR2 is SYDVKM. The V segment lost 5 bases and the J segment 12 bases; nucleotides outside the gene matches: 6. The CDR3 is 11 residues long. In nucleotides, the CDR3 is TGTGCCAGCAGTGCCAACAGGGGCGACACCTTC. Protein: CASSANRGDTF.

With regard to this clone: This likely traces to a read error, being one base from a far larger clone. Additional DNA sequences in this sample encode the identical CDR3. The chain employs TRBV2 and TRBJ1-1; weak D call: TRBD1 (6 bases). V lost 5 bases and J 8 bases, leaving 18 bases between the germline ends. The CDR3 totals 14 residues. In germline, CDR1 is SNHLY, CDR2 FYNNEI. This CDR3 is CASSKETGSREAFF. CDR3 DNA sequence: TGTGCCAGCAGTAAGGAAACAGGGAGTAGGGAAGCTTTCTTT.

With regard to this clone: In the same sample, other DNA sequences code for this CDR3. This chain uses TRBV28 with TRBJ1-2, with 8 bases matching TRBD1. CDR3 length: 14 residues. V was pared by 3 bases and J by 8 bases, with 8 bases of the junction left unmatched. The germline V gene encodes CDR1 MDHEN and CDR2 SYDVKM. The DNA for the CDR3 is TGTGCCAGCAGTTTTGAGCAGGGGGCGGTAGGCTACACCTTC. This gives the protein CASSFEQGAVGYTF.

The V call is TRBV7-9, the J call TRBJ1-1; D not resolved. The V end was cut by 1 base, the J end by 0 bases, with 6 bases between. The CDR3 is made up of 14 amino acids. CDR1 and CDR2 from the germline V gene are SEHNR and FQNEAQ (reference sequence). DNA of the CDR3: TGTGCCAGCAGCTTAGGCCCAATGAACACTGAAGCTTTCTTT. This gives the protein CASSLGPMNTEAFF.

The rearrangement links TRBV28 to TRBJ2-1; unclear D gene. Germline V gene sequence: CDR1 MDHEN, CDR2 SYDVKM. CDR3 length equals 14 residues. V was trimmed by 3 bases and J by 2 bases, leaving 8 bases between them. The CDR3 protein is CASSFRATYNEQFF. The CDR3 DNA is TGTGCCAGCAGTTTCCGGGCCACCTACAATGAGCAGTTCTTC.

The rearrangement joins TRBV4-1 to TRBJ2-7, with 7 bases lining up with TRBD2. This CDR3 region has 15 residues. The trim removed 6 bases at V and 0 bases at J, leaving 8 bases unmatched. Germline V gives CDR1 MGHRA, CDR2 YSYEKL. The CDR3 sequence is CASSQTSSVSYEQYF. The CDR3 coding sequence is TGCGCCAGCAGTCAGACTAGCTCCGTCTCCTACGAGCAGTACTTC.

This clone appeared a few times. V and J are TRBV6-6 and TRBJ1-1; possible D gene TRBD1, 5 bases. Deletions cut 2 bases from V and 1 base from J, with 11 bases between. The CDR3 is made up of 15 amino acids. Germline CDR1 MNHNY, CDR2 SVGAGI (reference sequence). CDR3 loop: CASSYETEWNTEAFF. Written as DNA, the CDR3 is TGTGCCAGCAGTTACGAGACAGAATGGAACACTGAAGCTTTCTTT.

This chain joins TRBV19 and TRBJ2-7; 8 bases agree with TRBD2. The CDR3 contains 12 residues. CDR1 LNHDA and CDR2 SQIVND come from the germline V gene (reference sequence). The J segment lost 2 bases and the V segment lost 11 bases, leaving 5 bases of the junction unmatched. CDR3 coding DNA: TGTGCCCGGGAGGGGGGAACCTACGAGCAGTACTTC. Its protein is CAREGGTYEQYF.

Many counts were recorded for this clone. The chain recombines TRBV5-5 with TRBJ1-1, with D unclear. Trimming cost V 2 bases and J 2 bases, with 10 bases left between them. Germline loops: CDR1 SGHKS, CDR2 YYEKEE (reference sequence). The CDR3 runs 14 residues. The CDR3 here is CASSLPFDNTEAFF. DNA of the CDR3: TGTGCCAGCAGCTTACCATTCGATAACACTGAAGCTTTCTTT.

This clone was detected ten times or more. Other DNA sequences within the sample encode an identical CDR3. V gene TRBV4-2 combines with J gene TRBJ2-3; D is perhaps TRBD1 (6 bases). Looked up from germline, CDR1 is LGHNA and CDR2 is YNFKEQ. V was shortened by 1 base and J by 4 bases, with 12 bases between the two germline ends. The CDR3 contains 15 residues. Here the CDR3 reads CASSQGGQGSDTQYF. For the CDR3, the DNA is TGTGCCAGCAGCCAAGGGGGGCAGGGCTCAGATACGCAGTATTTT.

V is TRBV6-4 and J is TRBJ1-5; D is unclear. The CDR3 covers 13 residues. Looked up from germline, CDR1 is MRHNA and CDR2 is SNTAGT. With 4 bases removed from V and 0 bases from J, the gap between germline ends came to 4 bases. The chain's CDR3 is CASSANSNQPQHF. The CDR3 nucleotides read TGTGCCAGCAGTGCTAATAGCAATCAGCCCCAGCATTTT.

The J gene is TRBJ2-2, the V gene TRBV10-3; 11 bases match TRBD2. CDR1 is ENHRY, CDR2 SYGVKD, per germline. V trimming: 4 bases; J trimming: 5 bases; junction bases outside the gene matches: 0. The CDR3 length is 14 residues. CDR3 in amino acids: CAISGLAGTGELFF. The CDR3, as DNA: TGTGCCATCAGTGGACTAGCGGGAACCGGGGAGCTGTTTTTT.

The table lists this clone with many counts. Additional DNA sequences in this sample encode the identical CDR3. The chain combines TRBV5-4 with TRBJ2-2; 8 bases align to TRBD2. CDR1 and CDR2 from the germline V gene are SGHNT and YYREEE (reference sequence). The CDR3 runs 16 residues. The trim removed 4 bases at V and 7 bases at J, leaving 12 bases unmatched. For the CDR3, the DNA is TGTGCCAGCAGCCCACGAGGCGGGAGGATGGTCGGGGAGCTGTTTTTT. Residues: CASSPRGGRMVGELFF.

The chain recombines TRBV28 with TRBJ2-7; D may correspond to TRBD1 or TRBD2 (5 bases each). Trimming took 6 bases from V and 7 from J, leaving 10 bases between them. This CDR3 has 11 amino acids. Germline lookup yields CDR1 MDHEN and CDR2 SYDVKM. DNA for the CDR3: TGTGCCAGCAGGGGACGGGGAGAGCAGTACTTC. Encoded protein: CASRGRGEQYF.

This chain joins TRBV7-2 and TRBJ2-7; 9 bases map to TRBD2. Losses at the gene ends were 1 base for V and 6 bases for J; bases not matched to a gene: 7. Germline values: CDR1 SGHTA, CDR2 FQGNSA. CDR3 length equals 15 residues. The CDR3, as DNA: TGTGCCAGCAGCTTAGTGGTAGCGGGAGCTGGCGAGCAGTACTTC. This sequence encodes CASSLVVAGAGEQYF.

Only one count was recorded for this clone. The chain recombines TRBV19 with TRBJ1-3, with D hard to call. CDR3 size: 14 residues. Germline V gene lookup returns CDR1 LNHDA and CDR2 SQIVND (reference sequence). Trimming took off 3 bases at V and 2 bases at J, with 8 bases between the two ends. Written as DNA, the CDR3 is TGTGCCAGTAGTATTCTGGGAGCTGGAAACACCATATATTTT. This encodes CASSILGAGNTIYF.

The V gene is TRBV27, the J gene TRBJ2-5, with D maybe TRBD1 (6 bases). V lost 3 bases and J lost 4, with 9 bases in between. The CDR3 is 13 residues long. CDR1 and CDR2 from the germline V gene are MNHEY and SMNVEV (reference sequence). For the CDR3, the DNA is TGTGCCAGCAGTTTCCAGGGGCCAGAGACCCAGTACTTC. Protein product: CASSFQGPETQYF.

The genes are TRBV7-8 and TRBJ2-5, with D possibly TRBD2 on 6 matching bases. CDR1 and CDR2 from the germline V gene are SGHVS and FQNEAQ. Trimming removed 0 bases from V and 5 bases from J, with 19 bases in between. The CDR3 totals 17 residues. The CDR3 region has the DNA TGTGCCAGCAGCTTAGCCGGACGTTTCGGGGGTAGGGAGACCCAGTACTTC. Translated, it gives CASSLAGRFGGRETQYF.

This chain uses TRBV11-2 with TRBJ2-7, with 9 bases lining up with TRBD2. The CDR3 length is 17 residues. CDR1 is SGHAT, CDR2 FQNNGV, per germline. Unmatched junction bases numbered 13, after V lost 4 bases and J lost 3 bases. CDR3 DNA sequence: TGTGCCAGCAGCTCCCACCGGGGCGTAGCGGGAGTCTACGAGCAGTACTTC. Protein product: CASSSHRGVAGVYEQYF.

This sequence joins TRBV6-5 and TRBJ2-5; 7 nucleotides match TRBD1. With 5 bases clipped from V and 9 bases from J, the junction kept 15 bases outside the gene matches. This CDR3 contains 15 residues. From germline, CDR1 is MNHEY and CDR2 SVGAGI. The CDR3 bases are TGTGCCAGCAGTAACACCGGGACAGCCCATAGTTCCCAGTACTTC. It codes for CASSNTGTAHSSQYF.

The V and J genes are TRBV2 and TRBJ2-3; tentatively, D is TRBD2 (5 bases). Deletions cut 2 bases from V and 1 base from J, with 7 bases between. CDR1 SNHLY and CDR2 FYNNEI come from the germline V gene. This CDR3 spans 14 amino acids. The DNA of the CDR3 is TGTGCCAGCAGTGAAAGTAGCGGCACAGATACGCAGTATTTT. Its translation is CASSESSGTDTQYF.

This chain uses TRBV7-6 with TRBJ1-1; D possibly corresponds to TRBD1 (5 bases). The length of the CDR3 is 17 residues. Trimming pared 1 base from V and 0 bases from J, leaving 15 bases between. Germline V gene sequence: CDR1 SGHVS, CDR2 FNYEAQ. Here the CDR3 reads CASSLDLGRDLNTEAFF. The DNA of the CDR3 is TGTGCCAGCAGCTTAGATCTGGGCCGGGACTTGAACACTGAAGCTTTCTTT.

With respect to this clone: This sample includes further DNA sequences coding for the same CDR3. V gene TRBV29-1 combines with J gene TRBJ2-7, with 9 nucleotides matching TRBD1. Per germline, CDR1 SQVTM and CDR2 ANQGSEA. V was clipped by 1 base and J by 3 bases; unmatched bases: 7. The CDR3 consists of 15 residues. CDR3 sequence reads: CSVEGLGTGSYEQYF. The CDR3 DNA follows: TGCAGCGTTGAAGGCCTGGGGACAGGGAGCTACGAGCAGTACTTC.